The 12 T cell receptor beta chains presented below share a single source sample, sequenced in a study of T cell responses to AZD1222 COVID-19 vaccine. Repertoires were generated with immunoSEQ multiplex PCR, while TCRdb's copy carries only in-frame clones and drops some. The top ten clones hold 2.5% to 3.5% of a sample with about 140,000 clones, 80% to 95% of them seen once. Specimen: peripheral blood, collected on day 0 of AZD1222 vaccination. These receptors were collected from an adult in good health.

CDR3: CASSLLQGAYEQYF. The CDR3 DNA is TGTGCCAGCAGCTTATTACAGGGGGCTTACGAGCAGTACTTC. The chain couples TRBV5-5 to TRBJ2-7; 9 bases map to TRBD1. Germline CDR1 and CDR2: SGHKS and YYEKEE (reference sequence). The CDR3 runs 14 residues. V trimming: 2 bases; J trimming: 4 bases; junction bases outside the gene matches: 4.

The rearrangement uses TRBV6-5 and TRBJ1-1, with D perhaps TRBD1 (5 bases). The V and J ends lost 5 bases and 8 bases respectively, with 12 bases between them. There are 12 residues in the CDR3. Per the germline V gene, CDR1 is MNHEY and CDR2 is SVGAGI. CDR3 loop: CASSPRGGEAFF. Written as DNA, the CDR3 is TGTGCCAGCAGTCCCCGTGGGGGAGAAGCTTTCTTT.

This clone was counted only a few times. CDR3 bases: TGTGCCAGCAGCCAAGGGGCGGACCCTTATGGCTACACCTTC. Translated: CASSQGADPYGYTF. This sequence joins TRBV14 and TRBJ1-2; D is unclear. The V end was cut by 1 base, the J end by 5 bases, with 11 bases between. The CDR3 is 14 amino acids. The germline gives CDR1 SGHDN, CDR2 FVKESK.

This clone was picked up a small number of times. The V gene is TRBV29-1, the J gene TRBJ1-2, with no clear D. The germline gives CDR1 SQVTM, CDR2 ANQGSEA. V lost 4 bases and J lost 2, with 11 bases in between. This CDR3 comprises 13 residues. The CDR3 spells CSVVWVYNYGYTF. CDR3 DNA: TGCAGCGTTGTATGGGTATACAACTATGGCTACACCTTC. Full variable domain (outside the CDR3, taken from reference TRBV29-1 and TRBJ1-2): SAVISQKPSRDICQRGTSLTIQCQVDSQVTMMFWYRQQPGQSLTLIATANQGSEATYESGFVIDKFPISRPNLTFSTLTVSNMSPEDSSIYLCSVVWVYNYGYTFGSGTRLTVV.

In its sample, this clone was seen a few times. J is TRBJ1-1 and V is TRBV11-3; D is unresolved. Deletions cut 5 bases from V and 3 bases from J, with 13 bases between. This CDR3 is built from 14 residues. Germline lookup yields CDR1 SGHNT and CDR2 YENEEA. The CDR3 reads CASSRDGRDTEAFF. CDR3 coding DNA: TGTGCCAGCAGCCGCGATGGGAGGGACACTGAAGCTTTCTTT.

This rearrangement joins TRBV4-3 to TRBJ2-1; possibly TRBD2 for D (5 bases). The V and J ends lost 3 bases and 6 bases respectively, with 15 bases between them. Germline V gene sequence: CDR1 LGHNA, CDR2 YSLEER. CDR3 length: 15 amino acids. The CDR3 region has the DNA TGCGCCAGCAGCCACCTGGGGAGTCCTTCCAATGAGCAGTTCTTC. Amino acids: CASSHLGSPSNEQFF.

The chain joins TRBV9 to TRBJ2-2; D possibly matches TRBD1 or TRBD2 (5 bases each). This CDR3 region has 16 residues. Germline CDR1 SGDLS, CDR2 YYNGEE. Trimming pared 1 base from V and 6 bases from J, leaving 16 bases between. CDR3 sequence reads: CASSVPSWGMPGELFF. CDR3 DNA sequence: TGTGCCAGCAGCGTACCGAGCTGGGGGATGCCCGGGGAGCTGTTTTTT.

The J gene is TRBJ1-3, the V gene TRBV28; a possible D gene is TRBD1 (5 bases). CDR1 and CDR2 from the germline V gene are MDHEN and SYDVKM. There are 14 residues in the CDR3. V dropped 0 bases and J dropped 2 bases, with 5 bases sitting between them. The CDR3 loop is CASSLWGAGNTIYF. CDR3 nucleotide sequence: TGTGCCAGCAGTTTATGGGGGGCTGGAAACACCATATATTTT. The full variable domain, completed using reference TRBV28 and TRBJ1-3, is DVKVTQSSRYLVKRTGEKVFLECVQDMDHENMFWYRQDPGLGLRLIYFSYDVKMKEKGDIPEGYSVSREKKERFSLILESASTNQTSMYLCASSLWGAGNTIYFGEGSWLTVV.

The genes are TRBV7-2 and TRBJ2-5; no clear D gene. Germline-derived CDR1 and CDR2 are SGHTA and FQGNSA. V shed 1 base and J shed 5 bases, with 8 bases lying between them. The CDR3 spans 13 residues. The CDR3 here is CASSLVQRETQYF. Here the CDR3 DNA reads TGTGCCAGCAGCTTAGTCCAGAGGGAGACCCAGTACTTC.

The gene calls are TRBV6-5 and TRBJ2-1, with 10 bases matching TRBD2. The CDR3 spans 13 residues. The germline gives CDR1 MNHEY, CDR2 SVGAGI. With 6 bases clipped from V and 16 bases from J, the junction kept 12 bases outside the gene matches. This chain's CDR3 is CASSTGLASKGFF. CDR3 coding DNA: TGTGCCAGCAGCACGGGACTAGCGAGTAAAGGTTTCTTC.

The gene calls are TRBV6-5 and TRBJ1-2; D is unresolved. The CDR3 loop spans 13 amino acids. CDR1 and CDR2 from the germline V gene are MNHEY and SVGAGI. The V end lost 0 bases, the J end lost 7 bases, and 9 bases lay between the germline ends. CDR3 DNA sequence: TGTGCCAGCAGTTACTCTACTGACACTGGCTACACCTTC. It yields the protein CASSYSTDTGYTF.

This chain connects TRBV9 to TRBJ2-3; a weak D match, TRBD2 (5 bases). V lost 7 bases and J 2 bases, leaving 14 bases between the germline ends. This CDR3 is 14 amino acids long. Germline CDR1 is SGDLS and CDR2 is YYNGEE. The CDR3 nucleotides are TGTGCCAGCGCTAGCACTCCTTTCACAGATACGCAGTATTTT. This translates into CASASTPFTDTQYF.